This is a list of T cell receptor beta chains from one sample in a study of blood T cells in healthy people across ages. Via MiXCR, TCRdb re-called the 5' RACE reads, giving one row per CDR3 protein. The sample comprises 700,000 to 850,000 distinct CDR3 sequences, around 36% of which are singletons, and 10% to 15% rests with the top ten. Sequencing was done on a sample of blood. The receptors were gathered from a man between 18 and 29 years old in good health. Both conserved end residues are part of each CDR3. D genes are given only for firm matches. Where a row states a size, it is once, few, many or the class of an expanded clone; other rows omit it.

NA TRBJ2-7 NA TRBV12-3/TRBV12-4 CASSDGRIYEQYF TGTGCCAGCAGTGATGGGAGGATCTACGAGCAGTACTTC
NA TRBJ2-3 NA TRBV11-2 CASSFLPSRGTQYF TGTGCCAGCAGCTTTCTACCCTCTAGGGGAACGCAGTATTTT
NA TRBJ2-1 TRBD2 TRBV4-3 CAGSQDFRTLFAGGDNNEQFF TGCGCCGGCAGCCAAGATTTTCGAACGTTATTTGCGGGGGGGGACAACAATGAGCAGTTCTTC
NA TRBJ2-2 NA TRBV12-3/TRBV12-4 CASRIRVGENTGELFF TGTGCCAGCAGAATAAGGGTGGGCGAGAACACCGGGGAGCTGTTTTTT
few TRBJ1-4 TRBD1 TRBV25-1 CASSGTGVGIHGNEKLFF TGTGCCAGCAGTGGGACAGGGGTCGGGATTCATGGTAATGAAAAACTGTTTTTT
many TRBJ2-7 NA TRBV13 CASSSTDLSYEQYF TGTGCCAGCAGCTCGACAGATCTCTCCTACGAGCAGTACTTC
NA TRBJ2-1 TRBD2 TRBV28 CASSWGGGGQFF TGTGCCAGCAGTTGGGGCGGGGGGGGGCAGTTCTTC
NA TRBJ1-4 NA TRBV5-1 CASSLSGQPTNEKLFF TGCGCCAGCAGCCTATCAGGACAGCCAACTAATGAAAAACTGTTTTTT
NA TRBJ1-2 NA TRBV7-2 CASSSQGSTYGYTF TGTGCCAGCAGCTCACAGGGATCTACCTATGGCTACACCTTC
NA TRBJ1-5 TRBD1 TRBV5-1 CASSLLSRTGADTQHF TGCGCCAGCAGCTTGTTGAGTCGGACAGGGGCAGATACGCAGCATTTT